The source of this T cell receptor (beta chain) is a study of early T cells in non-severe SARS-CoV-2 infection. For the study at large: The sequenced material was bulk RNA from unsorted whole blood, and its chains were unpaired. General study findings and limits: Private and CD4 specificities were missed by VDJdb matching, skewed to anti-spike CD8.

Researchers tagged individual cDNA molecules with unique molecular identifiers. MiXCR, run by TCRdb on the 5' RACE reads, gives a single entry per CDR3 protein. The table records 40,000 or so distinct CDR3 sequences, around 5.8% of them present only once. This clonotype was counted at least ten times. The antigen is unknown. Germline-derived CDR1 and CDR2 are ENHRY and SYGVKD. The CDR3 is 12 amino acids. V was pared by 2 bases and J by 4 bases, with 5 bases between. The TCR originated in an adult who was a healthcare worker with PCR-confirmed SARS-CoV-2 infection or an uninfected control (not recorded which). Sequenced here: whole blood, sampled at baseline. V usage is TRBV10-3 and J usage is TRBJ2-5; D ambiguous. The CDR3 bases are TGTGCCATCAGTGAGGGTCCAGAGACCCAGTACTTC. It specifies CAISEGPETQYF.